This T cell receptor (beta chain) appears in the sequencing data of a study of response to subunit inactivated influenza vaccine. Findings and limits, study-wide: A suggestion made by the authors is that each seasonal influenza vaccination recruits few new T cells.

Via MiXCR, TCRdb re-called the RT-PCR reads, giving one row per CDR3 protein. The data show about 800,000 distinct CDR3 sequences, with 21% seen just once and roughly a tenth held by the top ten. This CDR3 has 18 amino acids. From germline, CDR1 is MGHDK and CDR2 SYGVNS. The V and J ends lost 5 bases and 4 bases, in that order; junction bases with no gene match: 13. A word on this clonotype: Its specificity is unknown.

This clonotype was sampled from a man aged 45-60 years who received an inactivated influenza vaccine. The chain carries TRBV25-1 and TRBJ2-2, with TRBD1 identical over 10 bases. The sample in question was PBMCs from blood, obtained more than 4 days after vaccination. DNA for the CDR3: TGTGCCAGCAGTAGCATATACCGACAGGGGGCGCCCACCGGGGAGCTGTTTTTT. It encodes CASSSIYRQGAPTGELFF.